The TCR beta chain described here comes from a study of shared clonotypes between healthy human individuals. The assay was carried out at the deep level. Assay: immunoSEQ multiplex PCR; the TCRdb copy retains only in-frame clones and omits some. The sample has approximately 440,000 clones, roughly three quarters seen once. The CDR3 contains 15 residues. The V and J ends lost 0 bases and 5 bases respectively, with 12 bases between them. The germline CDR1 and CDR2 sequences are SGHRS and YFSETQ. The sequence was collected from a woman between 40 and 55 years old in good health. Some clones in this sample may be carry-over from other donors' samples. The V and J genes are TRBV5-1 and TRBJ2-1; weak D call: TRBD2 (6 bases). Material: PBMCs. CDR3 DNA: TGCGCCAGCAGCTTGGGACTAGTTTTCCACAATGAGCAGTTCTTC. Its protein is CASSLGLVFHNEQFF.